This T cell receptor beta chain was recovered during a study of cytomegalovirus exposure and HLA in healthy donors. PCR amplification relied on 60 Vbeta primers (plus 13 Jbeta primers). How the authors handled the data: In a later analysis, around 87 million unique TCR beta chains included roughly 11 million shared by two or more donors. TCRdb's table, derived via immunoSEQ multiplex PCR, lists solely in-frame clones and lacks some. D and trimming come from the DNA, and the V and J calls and clone size come from that table. The table lists roughly 180,000 clones, around four fifths of them singletons. The length of the CDR3 is 13 residues. CDR1 and CDR2 from the germline V gene are MNHNY and SVGAGI (reference sequence). Deletions cut 6 bases from V and 1 base from J, with 9 bases between.

The sample was PBMCs. V is TRBV6-6 and J is TRBJ1-1; unclear D gene. This clonotype was sampled from a woman in her thirties in good health and CMV-seronegative. DNA of the CDR3: TGTGCCAGCAGGCGTCGGGGGAACACTGAAGCTTTCTTT. Translating it yields CASRRRGNTEAFF.